This T cell receptor (beta chain) was found in a study of cytomegalovirus exposure and HLA in healthy donors. Findings and caveats of the study: Fewer N-insertions than the roughly 670-donor mean were reportedly shown by an Asian-associated ancestry cluster in a later analysis. The listing of 150 or so TCR beta chains classed them as cytomegalovirus-associated. In vitro, three CMV-associated chains proved specific for CMV antigens.

Amplification used 60 Vbeta primers and 13 Jbeta primers. Assay: immunoSEQ multiplex PCR; the TCRdb copy retains only in-frame clones and omits some. The sample holds about 180,000 clones; around 80% are singletons and the top ten take roughly 2.5%. Trimming pared 4 bases from V and 4 bases from J, leaving 10 bases between. The CDR3 has 13 amino acids. Germline V lookup: CDR1 SGHTA, CDR2 FQGNSA. In regard to this clone: Its antigen is not identified.

Input material: PBMCs. V usage is TRBV7-2 and J usage is TRBJ1-2; D not certain. This TCR came from a woman in her twenties or thirties in good health and CMV-seropositive. DNA of the CDR3: TGTGCCAGCAGCTCTGTACGGTCCTATGGCTACACCTTC. Its translation is CASSSVRSYGYTF.